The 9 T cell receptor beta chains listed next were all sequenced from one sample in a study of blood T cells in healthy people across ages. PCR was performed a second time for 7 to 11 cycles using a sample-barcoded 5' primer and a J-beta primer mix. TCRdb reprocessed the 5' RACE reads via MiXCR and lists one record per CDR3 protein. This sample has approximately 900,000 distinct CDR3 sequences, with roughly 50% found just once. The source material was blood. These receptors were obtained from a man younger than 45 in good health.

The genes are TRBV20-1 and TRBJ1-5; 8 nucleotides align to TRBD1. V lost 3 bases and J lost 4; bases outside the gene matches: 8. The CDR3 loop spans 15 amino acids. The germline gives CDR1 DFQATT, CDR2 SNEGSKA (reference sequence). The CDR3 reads CSASQGAVRNQPQHF. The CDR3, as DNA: TGCAGTGCTAGTCAGGGGGCAGTTCGGAATCAGCCCCAGCATTTT.

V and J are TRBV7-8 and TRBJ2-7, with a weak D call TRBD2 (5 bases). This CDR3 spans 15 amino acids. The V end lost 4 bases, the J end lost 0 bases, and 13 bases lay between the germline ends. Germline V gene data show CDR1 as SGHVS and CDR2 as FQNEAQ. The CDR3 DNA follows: TGTGCCAGCAGCTCCCGCGGGTGGGGCTCCTACGAGCAGTACTTC. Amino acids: CASSSRGWGSYEQYF.

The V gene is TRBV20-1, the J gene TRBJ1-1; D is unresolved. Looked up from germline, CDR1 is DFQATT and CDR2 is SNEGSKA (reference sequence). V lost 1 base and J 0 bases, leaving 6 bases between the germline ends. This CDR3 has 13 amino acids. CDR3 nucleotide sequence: TGCAGTGCTAGAGTCAACCTGAACACTGAAGCTTTCTTT. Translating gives CSARVNLNTEAFF.

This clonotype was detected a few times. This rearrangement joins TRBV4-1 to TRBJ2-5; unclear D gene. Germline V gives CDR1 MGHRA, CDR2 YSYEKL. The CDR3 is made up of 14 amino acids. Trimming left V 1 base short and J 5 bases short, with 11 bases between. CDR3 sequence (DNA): TGCGCCAGCAGCCAAGGAGGCAGGACGGAGACCCAGTACTTC. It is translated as CASSQGGRTETQYF.

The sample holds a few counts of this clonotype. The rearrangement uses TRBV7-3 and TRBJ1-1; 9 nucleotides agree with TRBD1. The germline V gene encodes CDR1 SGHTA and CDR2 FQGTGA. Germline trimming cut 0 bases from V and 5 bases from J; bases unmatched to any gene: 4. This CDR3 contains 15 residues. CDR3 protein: CASSLTAGQGTEAFF. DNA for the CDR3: TGTGCCAGCAGCTTAACGGCCGGACAGGGGACTGAAGCTTTCTTT.

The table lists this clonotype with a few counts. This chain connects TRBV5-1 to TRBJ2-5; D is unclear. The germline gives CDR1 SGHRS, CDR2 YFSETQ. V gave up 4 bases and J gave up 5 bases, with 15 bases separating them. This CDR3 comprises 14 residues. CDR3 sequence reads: CASSQRTTLETQYF. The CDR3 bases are TGCGCCAGCAGCCAACGGACGACTTTGGAGACCCAGTACTTC.

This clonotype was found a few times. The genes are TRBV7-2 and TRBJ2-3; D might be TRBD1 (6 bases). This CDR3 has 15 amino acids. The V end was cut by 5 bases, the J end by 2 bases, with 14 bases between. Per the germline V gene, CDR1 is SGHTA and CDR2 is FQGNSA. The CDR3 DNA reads TGTGCCAGCAGCCGACAGGCAACATTCACAGATACGCAGTATTTT. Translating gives CASSRQATFTDTQYF. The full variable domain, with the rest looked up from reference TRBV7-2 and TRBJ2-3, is GAGVSQSPSNKVTEKGKDVELRCDPISGHTALYWYRQSLGQGLEFLIYFQGNSAPDKSGLPSDRFSAERTGGSVSTLTIQRTQQEDSAVYLCASSRQATFTDTQYFGPGTRLTVL.

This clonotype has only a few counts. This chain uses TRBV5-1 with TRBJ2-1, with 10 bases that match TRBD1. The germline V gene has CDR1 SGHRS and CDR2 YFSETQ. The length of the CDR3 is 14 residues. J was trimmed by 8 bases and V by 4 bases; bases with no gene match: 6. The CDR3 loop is CASSEGQGLDEQFF. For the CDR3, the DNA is TGCGCCAGCAGCGAGGGACAGGGGCTGGATGAGCAGTTCTTC.

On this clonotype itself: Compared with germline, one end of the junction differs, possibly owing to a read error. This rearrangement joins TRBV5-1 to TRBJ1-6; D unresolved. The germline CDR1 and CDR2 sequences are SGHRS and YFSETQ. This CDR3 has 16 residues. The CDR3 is CASSLEVVTNNSPLHF. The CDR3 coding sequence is TGCGCCAGCAGCTTGGAGGTCGTAACTAATAATTCACCCCTCCATTTT.